The rows below give T cell receptor beta chains drawn from one sample of a study of a mutant IDH1 vaccine in newly diagnosed glioma. The antigens these receptors bind are not known. Sequenced by immunoSEQ multiplex PCR; TCRdb stores in-frame clones only, minus some. The repertoire consists of about 27,000 clones, with approximately 87% occurring once and the leading ten covering under 35%. The specimen was PBMCs, collected from a glioma patient whose treatment included an IDH1 peptide vaccine. All receptors derive from a man aged 25 to 40 with glioma. The CDR3 runs from the conserved cysteine through the conserved F or W. A D gene is named only where the DNA matches it firmly. Clone size appears in some rows only: once, few, many, or a class for an expanded clone.

TGTGCCAGCCTCTATTACAGGGCCTCCGGGGCCAACGTCCTGACTTTC | CASLYYRASGANVLTF | - | TRBJ2-6 | 16 | TRBV5-6 | -
TGTGCCATCAGTGACTCCGGGAGTTCCCAAGAGACCCAGTACTTC | CAISDSGSSQETQYF | - | TRBJ2-5 | 15 | TRBV10-3 | -
TGTGCCAGCTCACAATACCGGGACAGGGATCAGCCCCAGCATTTT | CASSQYRDRDQPQHF | - | TRBJ1-5 | 15 | TRBV18 | TRBD1
TGCAGCGGAGGGACAGGGGGCAGGGAGACCCAGTACTTC | CSGGTGGRETQYF | - | TRBJ2-5 | 13 | TRBV29-1 | TRBD1
TGTGCCAGCAGCGTCGGTCCGGGAGATACGCAGTATTTT | CASSVGPGDTQYF | - | TRBJ2-3 | 13 | TRBV5-6 | -
TGTGCCAGTAGGACGGGGGGCCGGCCCCAGCATTTT | CASRTGGRPQHF | few | TRBJ1-5 | 12 | TRBV19 | -
TGTGCCAGCCGTGGGGGGCCCTCCTACGAGCAGTACTTC | CASRGGPSYEQYF | once | TRBJ2-7 | 13 | TRBV6-6 | -
TGCGCCAGCAGCTTGACGGACCCCGGGGGAGATCGGCAGTATTTT | CASSLTDPGGDRQYF | - | TRBJ2-3 | 15 | TRBV5-1 | -
TGTGCCAGCAGCCAAGATCACTTGGAGACCCAGTACTTC | CASSQDHLETQYF | few | TRBJ2-5 | 13 | TRBV14 | -
TGTGCCAGCAGCTTGACCAGGAGAGACACCGGGGAGCTGTTTTTT | CASSLTRRDTGELFF | - | TRBJ2-2 | 15 | TRBV5-4 | -
TGTGCCAGCAGCTTGATATGGGCAGCAGATACGCAGTATTTT | CASSLIWAADTQYF | - | TRBJ2-3 | 14 | TRBV5-5 | -
TGTGCCAGCACCCCCCTCGACAGGGGGACCGGGGAGCTGTTTTTT | CASTPLDRGTGELFF | - | TRBJ2-2 | 15 | TRBV6-1 | TRBD1
TGTGCCAGCAGCTTAGGGACAGGGGGTAATGAAAAACTGTTTTTT | CASSLGTGGNEKLFF | - | TRBJ1-4 | 15 | TRBV7-2 | TRBD1
TGTGCCAGCAGTTACGTGCAGGGTTGGGCCGGGGAGCTGTTTTTT | CASSYVQGWAGELFF | - | TRBJ2-2 | 15 | TRBV6-6 | -
TGCAGCGTCCCAGCCCAGGGAAACACTGAAGCTTTCTTT | CSVPAQGNTEAFF | few | TRBJ1-1 | 13 | TRBV29-1 | -
TGTGCCTGGAGTGTATCGGAGGGTCGCTACACCTTC | CAWSVSEGRYTF | - | TRBJ1-2 | 12 | TRBV30 | -
TGTGCCACCCGAAGGGGGGGGTACACAGATACGCAGTATTTT | CATRRGGYTDTQYF | - | TRBJ2-3 | 14 | TRBV6-5 | -
TGTGCCAGCCCGCGACAGGAGCCCCTAGGTTATGGCTACACCTTC | CASPRQEPLGYGYTF | - | TRBJ1-2 | 15 | TRBV6-5 | -
TGCGCCAGCAGCTTGGATCTGCGGGGGGGCCGAGCAGATACGCAGTATTTT | CASSLDLRGGRADTQYF | - | TRBJ2-3 | 17 | TRBV5-1 | TRBD2
TGTGCCAGCAGCTTGGTCGGCAGCTATACGCAGTATTTT | CASSLVGSYTQYF | - | TRBJ2-3 | 13 | TRBV5-8 | -
TGCGCCAGCAGCCAAGATCCCCGGGGCAGCTACAATGAGCAGTTCTTC | CASSQDPRGSYNEQFF | once | TRBJ2-1 | 16 | TRBV4-1 | -
TGTGCCAGCAGCTCGACAGGGGCCGACTACGAGCAGTACTTC | CASSSTGADYEQYF | - | TRBJ2-7 | 14 | TRBV5-6 | TRBD1
TGCGCCAGCAGCCAAGATTGGACAGACTATCAGCCCCAGCATTTT | CASSQDWTDYQPQHF | few | TRBJ1-5 | 15 | TRBV4-3 | -
TGTGCCAGCGGACAGGGTGCAGTTATTGTAAAGGCTGAAGCTTTCTTT | CASGQGAVIVKAEAFF | - | TRBJ1-1 | 16 | TRBV5-4 | TRBD1
TGTGCCAGCTCACCACCGCTAGCCTCTGGGGTGAGTGAGCAGTTCTTC | CASSPPLASGVSEQFF | - | TRBJ2-1 | 16 | TRBV18 | -
TGTGCCAGCAGCTTGACAGGCGACTATGGCTACACCTTC | CASSLTGDYGYTF | - | TRBJ1-2 | 13 | TRBV5-6 | -
TGTGCCAGCAGCCGCCACATGGGACAGGGGGCGGGCGAGCAGTACTTC | CASSRHMGQGAGEQYF | once | TRBJ2-7 | 16 | TRBV7-9 | TRBD1
TGTGCCAGCAGTTCGTGGCAGGCTTTGGCCTACGAGCAGTACTTC | CASSSWQALAYEQYF | - | TRBJ2-7 | 15 | TRBV27 | -
TGCGCCAGCAGCCAACTGGGACAGGGGGCGAATCAGCCCCAGCATTTT | CASSQLGQGANQPQHF | - | TRBJ1-5 | 16 | TRBV4-1 | TRBD1
TGTGCCAGCAGTTTAGGGTCAGGGGTTCAGCCCCAGCATTTT | CASSLGSGVQPQHF | - | TRBJ1-5 | 14 | TRBV27 | -
TGTGCCAGCAGCTTCGTAGGGGATATACGCCAGCCCCAGCATTTT | CASSFVGDIRQPQHF | - | TRBJ1-5 | 15 | TRBV7-9 | -
TGTGCCAGCTTGGAAGGGGAAAAACTGTTTTTT | CASLEGEKLFF | - | TRBJ1-4 | 11 | TRBV7-9 | -
TGTGCCTGGACCCTGGATCTGGGCACTGAAGCTTTCTTT | CAWTLDLGTEAFF | medium-sized | TRBJ1-1 | 13 | TRBV30 | -
TGTGCCAGCAAAGCCCCGGGACAGGGCCCATACGAGCAGTACTTC | CASKAPGQGPYEQYF | - | TRBJ2-7 | 15 | TRBV6-5 | TRBD1
TGTGCCTCGGGACAGGGACGGGACGAGCAGTACTTC | CASGQGRDEQYF | - | TRBJ2-7 | 12 | TRBV30 | TRBD1
TGTGCCACCGCTACGAACAGGGGATCAGAGACCCAGTACTTC | CATATNRGSETQYF | - | TRBJ2-5 | 14 | TRBV15 | TRBD1
TGTGCCAGCAGCTTCAATACCCTCACCGGGGAGCTGTTTTTT | CASSFNTLTGELFF | - | TRBJ2-2 | 14 | TRBV7-2 | -
TGCGCCAGCAGCTCCAGTTTCGGTGGCAGGGGGTCGAAACAGACTATGGAAGCTTTCTTT | CASSSSFGGRGSKQTMEAFF | - | TRBJ1-1 | 20 | TRBV5-1 | TRBD1
TGTGCCAGCAGCTTCACAGGGGGCAGCTATGGCTACACCTTC | CASSFTGGSYGYTF | - | TRBJ1-2 | 14 | TRBV7-9 | TRBD1
TGTGCCAGCAGCTTGGCAGGGGGCGCGGAGCCCCAGCATTTT | CASSLAGGAEPQHF | - | TRBJ1-5 | 14 | TRBV5-8 | TRBD1
TGTGCCAGCAGTTTTTTGGGGGCTCTGGGTAATTCACCCCTCCACTTT | CASSFLGALGNSPLHF | few | TRBJ1-6 | 16 | TRBV28 | -
TGTGCCAGCAGCTTGGTGGGGGGAAACACTGAAGCTTTCTTT | CASSLVGGNTEAFF | few | TRBJ1-1 | 14 | TRBV5-4 | -
TGTGCCAGCAGTTACTCAGAGGGACCTAACTATGGCTACACCTTC | CASSYSEGPNYGYTF | once | TRBJ1-2 | 15 | TRBV6-5 | -
TGTGCCAGCAGTGAACAGGTCTTTAGCAATCAGCCCCAGCATTTT | CASSEQVFSNQPQHF | - | TRBJ1-5 | 15 | TRBV2 | -
TGTGCCAGCAGCCGTAATCCCAGGGTCGCTGAAGCTTTCTTT | CASSRNPRVAEAFF | - | TRBJ1-1 | 14 | TRBV6-5 | -
TGTGCCAGCAGAAATACAGGGGGATCTGGAAACACCATATATTTT | CASRNTGGSGNTIYF | - | TRBJ1-3 | 15 | TRBV6-1 | TRBD1
TGTGCCAGCGGGCGTGAAATCAAAAACATTCAGTACTTC | CASGREIKNIQYF | - | TRBJ2-4 | 13 | TRBV2 | -
TGTGCCAGCAGCGTAGGACTGGTAGCTGGCACAGATACGCAGTATTTT | CASSVGLVAGTDTQYF | - | TRBJ2-3 | 16 | TRBV2 | -
TGTGCCTGGAACCCCGAACGGGATGAAAAACTGTTTTTT | CAWNPERDEKLFF | - | TRBJ1-4 | 13 | TRBV30 | -
TGTGCCAGCAGTGAATCCAGGGGGCGGGGAGAAAAACTGTTTTTT | CASSESRGRGEKLFF | - | TRBJ1-4 | 15 | TRBV2 | TRBD1
TGTGCCAGCAGCTTAGCTGGTAGCGGGAGGGCCGGGGAGCTGTTTTTT | CASSLAGSGRAGELFF | - | TRBJ2-2 | 16 | TRBV11-3 | TRBD2
TGTGCCATCAGTGAGAAAGAAAGCAGGGGGGCGCCCGGGGAGCTGTTTTTT | CAISEKESRGAPGELFF | - | TRBJ2-2 | 17 | TRBV10-3 | -
TGTGCCAGCAGCGACACTATGTCCGGGGAGCTGTTTTTT | CASSDTMSGELFF | - | TRBJ2-2 | 13 | TRBV2 | -